The next 15 T cell receptor beta chains were all read from a single sample in a study of T cells in Graves' hyperthyroidism and ophthalmopathy. What was amplified from RNA transcripts were TCR beta CDR3 regions. RT-PCR in the first round (using the HTBI primer set) targeted the TCR CDR3. TCRdb redid the calling of the multiplex PCR reads with MiXCR, one entry per CDR3 protein. The table lists some 500,000 distinct CDR3 sequences, 15% to 20% of them singletons. Sequencing was done on a sample of blood. All receptors derive from a woman between 25 and 40 years old with Graves' ophthalmopathy.

Only a few counts were recorded for this clonotype. The chain employs TRBV7-2 and TRBJ2-3; D gene ambiguous. Germline values: CDR1 SGHTA, CDR2 FQGNSA. This CDR3 spans 15 amino acids. Trimming took off 2 bases at V and 1 base at J, with 10 bases between the two ends. Written as DNA, the CDR3 is TGTGCCAGCAGCTTACAAGGTAGTCGCACAGATACGCAGTATTTT. As protein: CASSLQGSRTDTQYF.

This clonotype has a handful of counts. This sequence joins TRBV7-2 and TRBJ2-7; TRBD1 matches at 9 bases. CDR1 is SGHTA, CDR2 FQGNSA, per germline. With 5 bases clipped from V and 3 bases from J, the junction kept 8 bases outside the gene matches. The CDR3 is 15 amino acids. The CDR3 loop is CASSPPPGQGYEQYF. The CDR3 nucleotides read TGTGCCAGCAGCCCTCCGCCGGGACAGGGCTACGAGCAGTACTTC.

There are many counts of this clonotype. V usage is TRBV4-3 and J usage is TRBJ1-2; weak D call: TRBD1 (5 bases). The CDR3 totals 14 residues. Germline CDR1 is LGHNA and CDR2 is YSLEER. V dropped 3 bases and J dropped 3 bases, with 11 bases sitting between them. The CDR3 is CASSQGIGDYGYTF. CDR3 sequence (DNA): TGCGCCAGCAGCCAGGGCATAGGGGACTATGGCTACACCTTC.

In its sample, this clonotype was seen a few times. This chain connects TRBV6-2 or TRBV6-3 to TRBJ1-2; D remains unclear. The V and J ends lost 6 bases and 4 bases respectively, with 21 bases between them. Germline-derived CDR1 and CDR2 are MNHEY and SVGEGT. The CDR3 is made up of 16 amino acids. CDR3 residues: CASRDWTGSESYGYTF. The CDR3 DNA reads as TGTGCCAGCAGAGACTGGACGGGATCCGAAAGCTATGGCTACACCTTC.

This clonotype was seen at least ten times. The rearrangement joins TRBV20-1 to TRBJ2-7, with D possibly being TRBD1 or TRBD2 (5 bases each). The CDR3 totals 13 residues. V lost 3 bases to trimming and J lost 3 bases, with 12 bases between them. Germline assignment: CDR1 DFQATT and CDR2 SNEGSKA (reference sequence). This CDR3 reads CSASRDVLYEQYF. CDR3 DNA sequence: TGCAGTGCTAGCCGGGACGTGCTCTACGAGCAGTACTTC.

The rearrangement links TRBV20-1 to TRBJ2-7; no firm D call. Trimming shortened V by 1 base and J by 3 bases, and 4 bases separated the two germline ends. The CDR3 is 11 residues long. From germline, CDR1 is DFQATT and CDR2 SNEGSKA (reference sequence). In DNA, the CDR3 is TGCAGTGCTAGAGGAGGCTACGAGCAGTACTTC. This codes for CSARGGYEQYF.

The rearrangement links TRBV6-4 to TRBJ1-6; TRBD1 agrees at 9 bases. This CDR3 has 15 amino acids. Trimming removed 4 bases from V and 6 bases from J; junction bases left unmatched: 4. CDR1 and CDR2 (germline): MRHNA, SNTAGT. The CDR3 DNA sequence: TGTGCCAGCAGTGCGATGGGACAGGGTAATTCACCCCTCCACTTT. It yields the protein CASSAMGQGNSPLHF.

This clonotype was recorded many times. This sequence joins TRBV5-1 and TRBJ2-3, with 11 bases lining up with TRBD1. The germline CDR1 and CDR2 sequences are SGHRS and YFSETQ. This CDR3 has 15 amino acids. The ends lost 3 bases at V and 6 bases at J; junction bases unmatched: 6. CDR3 loop: CASSSGTGGVDTQYF. The CDR3 bases are TGCGCCAGCAGCTCCGGGACAGGGGGAGTTGATACGCAGTATTTT.

This chain connects TRBV6-2 or TRBV6-3 to TRBJ2-7; a weak D match, TRBD2 (6 bases). CDR1 and CDR2 from the germline V gene are MNHEY and SVGEGT. V lost 8 bases and J 2 bases, leaving 19 bases between the germline ends. CDR3 length: 15 residues. The CDR3 nucleotides are TGTGCCAGCTTGGGGGGACGGACTTCCGCCTACGAGCAGTACTTC. It is translated as CASLGGRTSAYEQYF.

This clonotype was observed a few times. The chain is built from TRBV28 and TRBJ1-5; TRBD1 agrees at 12 bases. CDR3 length equals 15 residues. Trimming cost V 5 bases and J 6 bases; bases outside gene matches: 5. CDR1 is MDHEN and CDR2 is SYDVKM in the germline V gene. The CDR3 sequence is CASSGGQGARQPQHF. The DNA of the CDR3 is TGTGCCAGCAGTGGGGGACAGGGGGCCCGTCAGCCCCAGCATTTT.

This chain uses TRBV2 with TRBJ2-4, with D maybe TRBD2 (6 bases). There are 15 residues in the CDR3. The germline V and J ends were trimmed by 8 bases and 0 bases, with 14 bases remaining between them. CDR1 SNHLY and CDR2 FYNNEI come from the germline V gene. CDR3 residues: CASCWGDLAKNIQYF. As DNA, the CDR3 is TGTGCCAGCTGTTGGGGGGACTTAGCCAAAAACATTCAGTACTTC.

This clonotype appeared many times. This sequence joins TRBV7-2 and TRBJ2-3; TRBD1 or TRBD2 may be the D gene (6 bases each). Germline CDR1 and CDR2: SGHTA and FQGNSA. V was pared by 1 base and J by 4 bases, with 12 bases between. The CDR3 consists of 15 residues. The CDR3 region is CASSLGGGTPDTQYF. CDR3 nucleotides: TGTGCCAGCAGCTTAGGAGGCGGGACACCAGATACGCAGTATTTT.

This clonotype was counted ten times or more. This rearrangement joins TRBV3-1 to TRBJ1-1; 9 nucleotides match TRBD1. Germline-derived CDR1 and CDR2 are LGHDT and YNNKEL (reference sequence). This CDR3 has 14 residues. Unmatched junction bases numbered 6, after V lost 3 bases and J lost 7 bases. The CDR3 DNA is TGTGCCAGCAGCCAGGGGGACAGGGTCTTTGAAGCTTTCTTT. Translated, it gives CASSQGDRVFEAFF.

In its sample, this clonotype was seen a few times. As DNA, the CDR3 is TGTGCCAGTACCACGCAGGATGGGGCTTTCTTT. Its protein is CASTTQDGAFF. This chain joins TRBV19 and TRBJ1-1; D gene ambiguous. V lost 7 bases and J lost 11, with 14 bases in between. The CDR3 loop spans 11 amino acids. The V gene's germline CDR1 is LNHDA and CDR2 SQIVND (reference sequence).

This clonotype has at least ten counts. The rearrangement joins TRBV5-1 to TRBJ2-3; D is undetermined. Trimming cost V 0 bases and J 4 bases, with 15 bases left between them. The germline CDR1 and CDR2 sequences are SGHRS and YFSETQ. The CDR3 consists of 16 residues. The CDR3 bases are TGCGCCAGCAGCTTGGACTACCGAGTGGTAGCAGATACGCAGTATTTT. As protein: CASSLDYRVVADTQYF. The whole variable domain, remainder taken from reference TRBV5-1 and TRBJ2-3, is KAGVTQTPRYLIKTRGQQVTLSCSPISGHRSVSWYQQTPGQGLQFLFEYFSETQRNKGNFPGRFSGRQFSNSRSEMNVSTLELGDSALYLCASSLDYRVVADTQYFGPGTRLTVL.